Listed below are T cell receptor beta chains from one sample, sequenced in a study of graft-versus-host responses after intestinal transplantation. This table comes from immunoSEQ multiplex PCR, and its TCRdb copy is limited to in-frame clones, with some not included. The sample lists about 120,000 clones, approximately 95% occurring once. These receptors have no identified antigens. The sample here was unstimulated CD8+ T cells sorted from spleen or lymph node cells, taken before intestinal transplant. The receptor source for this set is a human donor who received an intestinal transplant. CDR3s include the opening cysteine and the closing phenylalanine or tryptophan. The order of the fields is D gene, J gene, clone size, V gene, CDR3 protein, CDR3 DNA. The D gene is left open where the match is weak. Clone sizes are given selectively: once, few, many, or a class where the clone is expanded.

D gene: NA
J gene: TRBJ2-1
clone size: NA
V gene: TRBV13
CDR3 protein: CASSSGPSSYNEQFF
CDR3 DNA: TGTGCCAGCTCGTCGGGACCGAGCTCCTACAATGAGCAGTTCTTC

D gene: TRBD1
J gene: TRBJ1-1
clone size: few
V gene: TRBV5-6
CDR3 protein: CASSGLGQPEAFF
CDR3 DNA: TGTGCCAGCAGCGGTCTGGGACAGCCCGAAGCTTTCTTT

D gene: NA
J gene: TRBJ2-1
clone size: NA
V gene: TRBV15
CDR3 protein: CATSRDRPSYNEQFF
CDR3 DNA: TGTGCCACCAGCAGAGATCGACCATCCTACAATGAGCAGTTCTTC

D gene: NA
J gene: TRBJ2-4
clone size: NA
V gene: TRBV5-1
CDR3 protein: CASSFTAGIAKNIQYF
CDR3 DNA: TGCGCCAGCAGCTTTACGGCGGGTATAGCCAAAAACATTCAGTACTTC

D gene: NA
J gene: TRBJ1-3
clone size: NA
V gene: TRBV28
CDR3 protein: CASSMWGSGNTIYF
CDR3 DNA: TGTGCCAGCAGCATGTGGGGATCTGGAAACACCATATATTTT

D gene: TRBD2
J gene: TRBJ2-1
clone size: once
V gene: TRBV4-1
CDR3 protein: CASSQKRLAGVYNEQFF
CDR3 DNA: TGCGCCAGCAGCCAAAAACGACTAGCGGGAGTCTACAATGAGCAGTTCTTC

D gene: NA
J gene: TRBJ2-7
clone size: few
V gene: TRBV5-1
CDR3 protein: CASSSGAGPYEQYF
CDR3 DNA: TGCGCCAGCAGCTCGGGGGCGGGACCCTACGAGCAGTACTTC

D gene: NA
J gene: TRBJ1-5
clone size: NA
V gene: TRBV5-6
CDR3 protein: CASSLGGSQAGNQPQHF
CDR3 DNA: TGTGCCAGCAGCTTGGGAGGATCCCAAGCGGGCAATCAGCCCCAGCATTTT

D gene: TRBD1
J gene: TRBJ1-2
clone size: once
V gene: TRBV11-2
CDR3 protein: CASSSGTGVPVYYGYTF
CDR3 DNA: TGTGCCAGCAGCTCAGGGACAGGGGTTCCCGTCTACTATGGCTACACCTTC

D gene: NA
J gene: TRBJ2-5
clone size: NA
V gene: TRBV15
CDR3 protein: CATSRGRQETQYF
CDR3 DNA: TGTGCCACCAGCAGAGGTCGCCAAGAGACCCAGTACTTC

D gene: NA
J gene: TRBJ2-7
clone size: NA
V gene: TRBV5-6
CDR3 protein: CASSLNSGEQYF
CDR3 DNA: TGTGCCAGCAGCTTGAATTCCGGCGAGCAGTACTTC

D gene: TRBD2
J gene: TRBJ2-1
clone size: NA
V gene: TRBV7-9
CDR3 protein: CASSSGTSGRGSSYNEQFF
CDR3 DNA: TGTGCCAGCAGTTCCGGGACTAGCGGGAGGGGGAGCTCCTACAATGAGCAGTTCTTC

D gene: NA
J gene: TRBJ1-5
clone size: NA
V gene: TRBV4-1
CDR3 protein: CASSQRGGLNQPQHF
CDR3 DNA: TGCGCCAGCAGTCAACGAGGGGGGCTCAATCAGCCCCAGCATTTT

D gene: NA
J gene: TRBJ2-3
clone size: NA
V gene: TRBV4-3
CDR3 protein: CASSQGVPGAFTDTQYF
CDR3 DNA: TGCGCCAGCAGCCAAGGCGTGCCAGGGGCCTTCACAGATACGCAGTATTTT

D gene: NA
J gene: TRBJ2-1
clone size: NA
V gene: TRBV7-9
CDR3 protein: CASSLLLAYNEQFF
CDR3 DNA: TGTGCCAGCAGCTTACTGCTTGCCTACAATGAGCAGTTCTTC

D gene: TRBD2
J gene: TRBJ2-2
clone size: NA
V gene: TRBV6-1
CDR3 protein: CATPVAGGAAGELFF
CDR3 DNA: TGTGCCACGCCCGTAGCGGGAGGAGCGGCCGGGGAGCTGTTTTTT

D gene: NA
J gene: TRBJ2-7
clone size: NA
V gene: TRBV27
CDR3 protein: CATGTELKYF
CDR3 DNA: TGTGCCACCGGGACTGAACTTAAGTACTTC

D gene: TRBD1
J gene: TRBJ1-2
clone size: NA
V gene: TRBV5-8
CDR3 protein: CASSLGQGNGYTF
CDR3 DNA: TGTGCCAGCAGCCTCGGACAGGGGAATGGCTACACCTTC

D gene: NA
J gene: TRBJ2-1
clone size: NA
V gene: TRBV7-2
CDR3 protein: CASSSAGAYNEQFF
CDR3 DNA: TGTGCCAGCAGCTCCGCAGGGGCCTACAATGAGCAGTTCTTC

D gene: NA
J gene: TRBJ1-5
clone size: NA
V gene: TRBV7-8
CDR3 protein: CASSYPPGSNQPQHF
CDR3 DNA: TGTGCCAGCAGCTACCCTCCGGGAAGCAATCAGCCCCAGCATTTT

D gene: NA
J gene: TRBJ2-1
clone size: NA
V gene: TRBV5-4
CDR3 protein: CASSLLGEGNNEQFF
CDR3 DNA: TGTGCCAGCAGCTTGCTGGGCGAGGGTAACAATGAGCAGTTCTTC

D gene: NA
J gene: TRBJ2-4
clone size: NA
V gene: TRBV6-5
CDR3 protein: CASSYTNRAVKDIQYF
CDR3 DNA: TGTGCCAGCAGTTATACGAACAGGGCAGTAAAGGACATTCAGTACTTC

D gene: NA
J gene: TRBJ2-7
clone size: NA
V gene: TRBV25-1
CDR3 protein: CASSDLGAGYEQYF
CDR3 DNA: TGTGCCAGCAGTGATCTGGGGGCGGGCTACGAGCAGTACTTC

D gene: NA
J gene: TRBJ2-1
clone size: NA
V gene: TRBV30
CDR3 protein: CAWSVQGHEQFF
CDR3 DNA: TGTGCCTGGAGTGTACAGGGCCATGAGCAGTTCTTC

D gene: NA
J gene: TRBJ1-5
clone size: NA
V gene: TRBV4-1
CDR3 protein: CASSQDDRFNQPQHF
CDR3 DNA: TGCGCCAGCAGCCAAGATGACAGGTTTAATCAGCCCCAGCATTTT

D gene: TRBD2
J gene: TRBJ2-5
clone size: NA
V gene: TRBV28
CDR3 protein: CASSLGLASGETQYF
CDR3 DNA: TGTGCCAGCAGTTTGGGACTAGCATCGGGGGAGACCCAGTACTTC

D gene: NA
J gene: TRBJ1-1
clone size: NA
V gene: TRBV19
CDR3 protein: CASSTRGRTEAFF
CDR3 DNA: TGTGCCAGTAGTACTAGGGGACGGACTGAAGCTTTCTTT

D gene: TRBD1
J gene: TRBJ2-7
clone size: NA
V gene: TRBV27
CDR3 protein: CASSSPGQGFYEQYF
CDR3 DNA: TGTGCCAGCAGTTCACCGGGACAGGGATTCTACGAGCAGTACTTC

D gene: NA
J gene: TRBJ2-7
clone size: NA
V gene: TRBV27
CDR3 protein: CASSLSGQGRYEQYF
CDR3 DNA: TGTGCCAGCAGTTTATCAGGGCAGGGGAGGTACGAGCAGTACTTC

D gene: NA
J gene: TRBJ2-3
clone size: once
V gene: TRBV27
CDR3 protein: CASSLYGGTRTDTQYF
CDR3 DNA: TGTGCCAGCAGTTTATACGGCGGAACCCGCACAGATACGCAGTATTTT

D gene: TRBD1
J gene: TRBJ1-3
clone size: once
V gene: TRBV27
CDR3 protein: CASGGTGARGDTIYF
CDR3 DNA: TGTGCCAGCGGCGGAACAGGGGCGAGGGGTGACACCATATATTTT

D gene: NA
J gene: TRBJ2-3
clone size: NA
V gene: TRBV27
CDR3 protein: CASSPGAPGVVTDTQYF
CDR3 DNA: TGTGCCAGCAGTCCCGGAGCGCCCGGGGTGGTCACAGATACGCAGTATTTT

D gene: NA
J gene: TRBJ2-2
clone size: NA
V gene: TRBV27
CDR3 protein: CASSVQQGLGELFF
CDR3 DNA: TGTGCCAGCAGTGTGCAACAGGGTCTCGGGGAGCTGTTTTTT

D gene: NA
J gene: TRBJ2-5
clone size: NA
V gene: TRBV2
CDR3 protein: CASSVAGVDETQYF
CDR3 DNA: TGTGCCAGCAGTGTGGCCGGGGTTGACGAGACCCAGTACTTC

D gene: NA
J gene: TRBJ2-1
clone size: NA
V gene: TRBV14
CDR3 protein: CASSQADSRAGNEQFF
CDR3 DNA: TGTGCCAGCAGCCAAGCGGACTCCCGGGCGGGCAATGAGCAGTTCTTC

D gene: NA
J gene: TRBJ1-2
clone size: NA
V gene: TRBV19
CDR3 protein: CASSIDAGSGYTF
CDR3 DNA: TGTGCCAGTAGTATAGATGCAGGGAGTGGCTACACCTTC

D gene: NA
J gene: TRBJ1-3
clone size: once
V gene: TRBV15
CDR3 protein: CATMGLGGNTIYF
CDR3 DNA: TGTGCCACCATGGGGCTTGGCGGAAACACCATATATTTT

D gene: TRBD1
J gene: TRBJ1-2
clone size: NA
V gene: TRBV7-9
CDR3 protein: CASSFPDRGNYGYTF
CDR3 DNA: TGTGCCAGCAGCTTCCCGGACAGGGGTAACTATGGCTACACCTTC

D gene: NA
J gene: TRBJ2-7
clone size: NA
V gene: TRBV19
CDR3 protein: CASSIGGSYEQYF
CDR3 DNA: TGTGCCAGTAGTATCGGGGGCTCCTACGAGCAGTACTTC

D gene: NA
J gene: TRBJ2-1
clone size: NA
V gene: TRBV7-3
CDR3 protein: CASSLTGRGGLYNEQFF
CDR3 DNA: TGTGCCAGCAGCTTAACAGGCAGGGGCGGTTTATACAATGAGCAGTTCTTC

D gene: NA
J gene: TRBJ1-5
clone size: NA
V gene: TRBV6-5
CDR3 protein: CASNSGGPGQPQHF
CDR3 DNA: TGTGCCAGCAACTCCGGGGGGCCGGGTCAGCCCCAGCATTTT

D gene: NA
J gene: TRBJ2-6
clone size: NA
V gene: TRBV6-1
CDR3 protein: CASSGVLGANVLTF
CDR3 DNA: TGTGCCAGCAGCGGGGTCCTGGGGGCCAACGTCCTGACTTTC

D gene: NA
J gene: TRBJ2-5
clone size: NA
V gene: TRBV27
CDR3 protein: CASSLKGQLQETQYF
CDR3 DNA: TGTGCCAGCAGTTTGAAGGGTCAATTACAAGAGACCCAGTACTTC

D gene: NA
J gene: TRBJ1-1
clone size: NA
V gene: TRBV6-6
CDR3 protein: CATRGAGTEAFF
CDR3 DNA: TGTGCCACCCGAGGGGCAGGGACTGAAGCTTTCTTT

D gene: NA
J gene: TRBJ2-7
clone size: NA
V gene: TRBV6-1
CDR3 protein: CASSSVGEQYF
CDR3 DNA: TGTGCCAGCAGCTCGGTGGGCGAGCAGTACTTC

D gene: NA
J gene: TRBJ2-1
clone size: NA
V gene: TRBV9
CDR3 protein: CASSVTISGRSSYNEQFF
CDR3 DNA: TGTGCCAGCAGCGTAACGATCTCCGGGCGGAGCTCCTACAATGAGCAGTTCTTC

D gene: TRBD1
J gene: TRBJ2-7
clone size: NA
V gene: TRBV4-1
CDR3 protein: CASRRILQGLDEQYF
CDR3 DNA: TGCGCCAGCAGACGGATATTACAGGGGCTGGACGAGCAGTACTTC

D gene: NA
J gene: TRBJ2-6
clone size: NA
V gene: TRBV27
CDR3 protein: CASSLILNLGGSGANVLTF
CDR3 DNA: TGTGCCAGCAGTTTAATTTTAAACCTAGGCGGGTCTGGGGCCAACGTCCTGACTTTC